Following are 9 T cell receptor beta chains from one sample sequenced in a study of a mutant IDH1 vaccine in newly diagnosed glioma. Time point in this sample: week 11, during vaccination. In every dose of vaccine, 300 ug of mutant IDH1 20-mer peptide was given alongside topical imiquimod. Using immunoSEQ multiplex PCR, the repertoire was profiled, and TCRdb retains in-frame clones only, with some absent. The table shows 55,000 to 65,000 clones, with more than 80% occurring only once. Antigens for these TCRs are unknown. Source: PBMCs, taken from a glioma patient whose treatment included an IDH1 peptide vaccine. The source is a man aged 25 to 40 with glioma.

The gene calls are TRBV2 and TRBJ2-1; TRBD2 aligns across 11 bases. Germline CDR1 is SNHLY and CDR2 is FYNNEI. J lost 3 bases, V lost 6 bases, and 13 bases had no gene match. This CDR3 contains 18 residues. CDR3 in DNA: TGTGCCAGCAGAGACAATCCCATAGCGGGAGGGATCTACAATGAGCAGTTCTTC. It is translated as CASRDNPIAGGIYNEQFF. Supplemented by reference TRBV2 and TRBJ2-1, the full variable domain reads EPEVTQTPSHQVTQMGQEVILRCVPISNHLYFYWYRQILGQKVEFLVSFYNNEISEKSEIFDDQFSVERPDGSNFTLKIRSTKLEDSAMYFCASRDNPIAGGIYNEQFFGPGTRLTVL.

V and J are TRBV5-6 and TRBJ1-6; D is undetermined. The germline V gene encodes CDR1 SGHDT and CDR2 YYEEEE. V was shortened by 4 bases and J by 2 bases, with 10 bases between the two germline ends. The CDR3 has 15 residues. The CDR3 nucleotides read TGTGCCAGCAGCCCCCAAGGGCCCTATAATTCACCCCTCCACTTT. Its translation: CASSPQGPYNSPLHF.

This chain uses TRBV9 with TRBJ1-2; 7 nucleotides align to TRBD1. The germline V gene encodes CDR1 SGDLS and CDR2 YYNGEE. With V trimmed by 3 bases and J by 8 bases, 10 bases remained unmatched. CDR3 length: 14 amino acids. This CDR3 reads CASSALGQTRGYTF. CDR3 sequence (DNA): TGTGCCAGCAGCGCTTTGGGACAGACTCGCGGCTACACCTTC.

The chain joins TRBV19 to TRBJ2-3; 7 nucleotides line up with TRBD2. Unmatched junction bases numbered 7, after V lost 3 bases and J lost 4 bases. The germline V gene has CDR1 LNHDA and CDR2 SQIVND (reference sequence). The CDR3 covers 15 residues. DNA for the CDR3: TGTGCCAGTAGTATTCTAGGGACTATATCAGATACGCAGTATTTT. Its protein product is CASSILGTISDTQYF.

V gene TRBV30 combines with J gene TRBJ2-3, with a tentative D call TRBD2 (5 bases). Trimming cost V 2 bases and J 4 bases, with 13 bases left between them. The CDR3 runs 14 residues. The germline V gene encodes CDR1 GTSNPN and CDR2 SVGIG (reference sequence). CDR3 protein: CAWSFGKGADTQYF. The CDR3 DNA is TGTGCCTGGAGTTTCGGGAAAGGCGCAGATACGCAGTATTTT. Together with reference TRBV30 and TRBJ2-3, the CDR3 gives the full variable domain: SQTIHQWPATLVQPVGSPLSLECTVEGTSNPNLYWYRQAAGRGLQLLFYSVGIGQISSEVPQNLSASRPQDRQFILSSKKLLLSDSGFYLCAWSFGKGADTQYFGPGTRLTVL.

The rearrangement uses TRBV14 and TRBJ1-2; a weak D match, TRBD1 (5 bases). The CDR3 is 14 amino acids. The germline V and J ends were trimmed by 4 bases and 5 bases, with 14 bases remaining between them. Germline values: CDR1 SGHDN, CDR2 FVKESK. CDR3 coding DNA: TGTGCCAGCAGCCTTGGACGGGGACCTTATGGCTACACCTTC. Amino acids: CASSLGRGPYGYTF.

The chain recombines TRBV11-2 with TRBJ2-1; 10 bases are shared with TRBD2. The CDR3 loop spans 15 amino acids. Trimming removed 8 bases from V and 2 bases from J; junction bases left unmatched: 6. CDR1 and CDR2 (germline): SGHAT, FQNNGV. In DNA, the CDR3 is TGTGCCAGCGGATCCCTAGCGGGAGCCTACAATGAGCAGTTCTTC. This translates into CASGSLAGAYNEQFF.

The chain is built from TRBV6-1 and TRBJ2-1, with D tentatively TRBD2 (6 bases). Germline CDR1 and CDR2: MNHNS and SASEGT. Trimming left V 2 bases short and J 3 bases short, with 17 bases between. CDR3 length: 17 amino acids. The CDR3 DNA sequence: TGTGCCAGCAGTGAACGCCGGAGGGGACTCAACTACAATGAGCAGTTCTTC. Translated: CASSERRRGLNYNEQFF.

The rearrangement uses TRBV5-6 and TRBJ2-7, with D possibly being TRBD2 (5 bases). The ends were cut back, 4 bases at V and 4 bases at J, with 15 bases in the middle. The CDR3 extends over 14 amino acids. CDR1 and CDR2 from the germline V gene are SGHDT and YYEEEE. The DNA of the CDR3 is TGTGCCAGCAGCCCCGACTGGAGGTCGTACGAGCAGTACTTC. Encoded protein: CASSPDWRSYEQYF.